The sequence of this T cell receptor (beta chain) was determined in a study of blood T cells in healthy people across ages. Study-wide findings and caveats: Fewer expanded clones and more diversity marked long-lived versus aged donors. Roughly linear age-related decline in beta diversity appeared, significant by age around 42.

Trimming left V 1 base short and J 5 bases short, with 15 bases between. Germline V gene lookup returns CDR1 MNHNS and CDR2 SASEGT. CDR3 length: 16 residues. The table lists this clonotype with a few counts. The antigen remains undetermined. A sample-barcoded 5' primer and a J-beta primer mix were used in a second PCR of about 7 to 11 cycles. Every single cDNA molecule received a tag from a template-switch adaptor with 12 random nucleotides. Each CDR3 protein is one row after TCRdb ran MiXCR on the 5' RACE reads. The table lists almost 800,000 distinct CDR3 sequences, nearly 60% of them singletons. The donors, all healthy, were Caucasians living in Russia, aged about 6 to 100.

The material sequenced was blood. The source is a man in his thirties or forties in good health. The gene calls are TRBV6-1 and TRBJ1-5, with D possibly matching TRBD1 (5 bases). The CDR3 DNA sequence: TGTGCCAGCAGTGAAGTTGTGCGGGGAGGGGATCAGCCCCAGCATTTT. It encodes CASSEVVRGGDQPQHF.